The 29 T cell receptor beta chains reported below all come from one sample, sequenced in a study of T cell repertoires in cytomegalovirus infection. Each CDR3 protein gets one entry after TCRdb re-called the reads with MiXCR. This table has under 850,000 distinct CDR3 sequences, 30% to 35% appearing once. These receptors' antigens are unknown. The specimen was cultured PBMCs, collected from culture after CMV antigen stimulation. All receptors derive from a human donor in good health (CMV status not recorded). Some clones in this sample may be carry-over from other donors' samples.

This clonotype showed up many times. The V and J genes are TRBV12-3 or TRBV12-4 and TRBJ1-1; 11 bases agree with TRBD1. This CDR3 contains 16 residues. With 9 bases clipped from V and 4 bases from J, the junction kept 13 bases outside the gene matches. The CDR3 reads CASSDGGTGGGTEAFF. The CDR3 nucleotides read TGTGCCAGTTCGGACGGGGGGACAGGGGGAGGCACTGAAGCTTTCTTT.

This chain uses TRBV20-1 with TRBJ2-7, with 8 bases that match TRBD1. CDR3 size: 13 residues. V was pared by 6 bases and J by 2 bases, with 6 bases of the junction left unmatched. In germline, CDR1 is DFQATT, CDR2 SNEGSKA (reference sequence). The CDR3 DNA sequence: TGCAGTGCCCCGACAGGGGTCCCCTACGAGCAGTACTTC. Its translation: CSAPTGVPYEQYF.

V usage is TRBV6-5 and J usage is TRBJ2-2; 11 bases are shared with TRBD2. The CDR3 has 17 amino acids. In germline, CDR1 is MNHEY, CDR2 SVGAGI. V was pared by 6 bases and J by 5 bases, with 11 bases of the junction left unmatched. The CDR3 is CASSGHNSGRGTGELFF. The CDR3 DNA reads TGTGCCAGCAGCGGACACAATAGCGGGAGGGGAACCGGGGAGCTGTTTTTT.

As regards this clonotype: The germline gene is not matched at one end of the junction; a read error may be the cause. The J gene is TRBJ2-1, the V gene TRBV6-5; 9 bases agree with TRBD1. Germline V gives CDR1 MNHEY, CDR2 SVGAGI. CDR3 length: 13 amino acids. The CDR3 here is CASSYNRQGVQIF. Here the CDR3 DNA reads TGTGCCAGCAGTTACAACAGACAGGGGGTTCAGATCTTC.

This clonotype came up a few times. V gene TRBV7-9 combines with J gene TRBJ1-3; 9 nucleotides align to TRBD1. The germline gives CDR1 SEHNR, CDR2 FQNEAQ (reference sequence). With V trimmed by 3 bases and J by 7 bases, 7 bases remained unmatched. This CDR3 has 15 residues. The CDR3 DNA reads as TGTGCCAGCAGCTTCCCGTTGGGACAGGGCAACACCATATATTTT. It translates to CASSFPLGQGNTIYF. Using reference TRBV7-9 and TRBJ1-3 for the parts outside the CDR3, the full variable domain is DTGVSQNPRHKITKRGQNVTFRCDPISEHNRLYWYRQTLGQGPEFLTYFQNEAQLEKSRLLSDRFSAERPKGSFSTLEIQRTEQGDSAMYLCASSFPLGQGNTIYFGEGSWLTVV.

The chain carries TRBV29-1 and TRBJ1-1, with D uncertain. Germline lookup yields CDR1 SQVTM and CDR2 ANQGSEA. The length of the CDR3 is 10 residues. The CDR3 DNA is TGCTCATCGACCGACTCTGAAGCTTTCTTT. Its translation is CSSTDSEAFF.

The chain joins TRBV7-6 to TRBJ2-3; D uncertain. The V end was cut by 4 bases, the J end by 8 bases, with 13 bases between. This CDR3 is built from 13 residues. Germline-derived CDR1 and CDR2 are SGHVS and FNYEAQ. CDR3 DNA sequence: TGTGCCAGCAGCTCCCAGGCGAGTTCTACGCAGTATTTT. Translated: CASSSQASSTQYF.

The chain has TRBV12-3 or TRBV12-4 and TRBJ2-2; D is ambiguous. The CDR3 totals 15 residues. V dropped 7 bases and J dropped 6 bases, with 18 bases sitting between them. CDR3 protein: CASTWELADPGELFF. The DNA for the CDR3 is TGTGCCAGCACCTGGGAATTGGCAGATCCCGGGGAGCTGTTTTTT.

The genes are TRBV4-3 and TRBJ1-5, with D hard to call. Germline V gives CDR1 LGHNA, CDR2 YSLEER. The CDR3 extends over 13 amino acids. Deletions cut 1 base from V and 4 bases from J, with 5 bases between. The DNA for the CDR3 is TGCGCCAGCAGCCAAGGGGCTAATCAGCCCCAGCATTTT. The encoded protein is CASSQGANQPQHF.

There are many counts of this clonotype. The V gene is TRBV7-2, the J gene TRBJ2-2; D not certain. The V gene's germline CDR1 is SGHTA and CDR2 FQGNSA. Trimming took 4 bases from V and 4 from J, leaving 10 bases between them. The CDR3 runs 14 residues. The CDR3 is CASSYRTGTGELFF. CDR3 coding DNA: TGTGCCAGCAGCTACCGTACCGGCACCGGGGAGCTGTTTTTT. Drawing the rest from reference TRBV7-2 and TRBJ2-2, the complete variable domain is GAGVSQSPSNKVTEKGKDVELRCDPISGHTALYWYRQSLGQGLEFLIYFQGNSAPDKSGLPSDRFSAERTGGSVSTLTIQRTQQEDSAVYLCASSYRTGTGELFFGEGSRLTVL.

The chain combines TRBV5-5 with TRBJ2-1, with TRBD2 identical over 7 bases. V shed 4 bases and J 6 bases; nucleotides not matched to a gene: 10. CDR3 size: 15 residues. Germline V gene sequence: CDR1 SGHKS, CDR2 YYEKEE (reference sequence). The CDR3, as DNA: TGTGCCAGCAGCCTTGGACTAGATCGCCTCAATGAGCAGTTCTTC. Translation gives CASSLGLDRLNEQFF.

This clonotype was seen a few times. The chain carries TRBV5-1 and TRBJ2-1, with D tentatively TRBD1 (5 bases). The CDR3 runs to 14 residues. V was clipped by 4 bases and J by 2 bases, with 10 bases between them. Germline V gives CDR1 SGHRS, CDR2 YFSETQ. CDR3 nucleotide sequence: TGCGCCAGCAGCATGGACAACCCCTACAATGAGCAGTTCTTC. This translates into CASSMDNPYNEQFF.

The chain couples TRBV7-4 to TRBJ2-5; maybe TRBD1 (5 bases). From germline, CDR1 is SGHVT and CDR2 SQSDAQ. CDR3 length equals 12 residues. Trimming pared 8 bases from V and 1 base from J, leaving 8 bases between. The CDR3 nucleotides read TGTGCCAGCCGACAGACCCAAGAGACCCAGTACTTC. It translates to CASRQTQETQYF.

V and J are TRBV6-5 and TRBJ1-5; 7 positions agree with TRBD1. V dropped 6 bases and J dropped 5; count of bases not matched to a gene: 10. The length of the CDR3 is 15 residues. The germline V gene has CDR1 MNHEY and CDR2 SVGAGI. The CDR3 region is CASRQTGTDDQPQHF. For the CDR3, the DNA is TGTGCCAGCAGACAAACCGGGACAGATGATCAGCCCCAGCATTTT.

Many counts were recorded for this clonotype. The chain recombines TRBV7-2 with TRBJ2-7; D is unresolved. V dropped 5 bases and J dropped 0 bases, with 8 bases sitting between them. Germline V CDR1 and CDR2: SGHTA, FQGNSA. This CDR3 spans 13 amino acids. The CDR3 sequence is CASSLLPSYEQYF. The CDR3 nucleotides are TGTGCCAGCAGCCTCCTCCCCTCCTACGAGCAGTACTTC.

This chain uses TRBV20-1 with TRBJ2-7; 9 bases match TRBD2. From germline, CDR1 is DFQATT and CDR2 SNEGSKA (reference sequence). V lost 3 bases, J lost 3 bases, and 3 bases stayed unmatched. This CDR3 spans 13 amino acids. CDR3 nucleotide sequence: TGCAGTGCTAGTTCGACTAGCGGCTACGAGCAGTACTTC. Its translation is CSASSTSGYEQYF.

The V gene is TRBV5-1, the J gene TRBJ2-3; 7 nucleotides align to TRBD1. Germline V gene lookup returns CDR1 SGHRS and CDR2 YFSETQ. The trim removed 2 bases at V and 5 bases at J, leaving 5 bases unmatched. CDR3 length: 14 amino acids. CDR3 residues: CASSLQGRGDTQYF. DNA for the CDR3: TGCGCCAGCAGCTTACAGGGGCGCGGAGATACGCAGTATTTT. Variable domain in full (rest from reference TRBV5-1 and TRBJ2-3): KAGVTQTPRYLIKTRGQQVTLSCSPISGHRSVSWYQQTPGQGLQFLFEYFSETQRNKGNFPGRFSGRQFSNSRSEMNVSTLELGDSALYLCASSLQGRGDTQYFGPGTRLTVL.

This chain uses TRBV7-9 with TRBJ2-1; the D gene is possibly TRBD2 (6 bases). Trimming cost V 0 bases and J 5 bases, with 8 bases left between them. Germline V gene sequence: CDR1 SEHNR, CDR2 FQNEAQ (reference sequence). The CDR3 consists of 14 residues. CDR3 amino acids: CASSLAEGNNEQFF. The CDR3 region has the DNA TGTGCCAGCAGCTTAGCGGAGGGTAACAATGAGCAGTTCTTC. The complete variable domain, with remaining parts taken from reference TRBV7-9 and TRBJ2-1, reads DTGVSQNPRHKITKRGQNVTFRCDPISEHNRLYWYRQTLGQGPEFLTYFQNEAQLEKSRLLSDRFSAERPKGSFSTLEIQRTEQGDSAMYLCASSLAEGNNEQFFGPGTRLTVL.

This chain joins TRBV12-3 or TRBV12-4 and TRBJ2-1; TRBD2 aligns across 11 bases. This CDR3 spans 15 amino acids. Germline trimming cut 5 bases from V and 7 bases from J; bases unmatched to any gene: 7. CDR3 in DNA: TGTGCCAGCAGTCGAACTAGCGGGAGAGAAAATGAGCAGTTCTTC. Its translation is CASSRTSGRENEQFF.

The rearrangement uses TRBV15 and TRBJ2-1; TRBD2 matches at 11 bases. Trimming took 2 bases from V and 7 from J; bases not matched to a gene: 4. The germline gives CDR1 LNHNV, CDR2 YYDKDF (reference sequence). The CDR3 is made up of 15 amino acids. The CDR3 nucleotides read TGTGCCACCAGCAGAAGACTAGCGGGAATGAATGAGCAGTTCTTC. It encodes CATSRRLAGMNEQFF.

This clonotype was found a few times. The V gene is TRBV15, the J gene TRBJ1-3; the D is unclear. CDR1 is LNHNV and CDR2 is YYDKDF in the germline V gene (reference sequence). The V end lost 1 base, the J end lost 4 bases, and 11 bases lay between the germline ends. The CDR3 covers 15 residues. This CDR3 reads CATSRAGSPGNTIYF. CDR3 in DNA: TGTGCCACCAGCAGAGCTGGCAGCCCGGGAAACACCATATATTTT.

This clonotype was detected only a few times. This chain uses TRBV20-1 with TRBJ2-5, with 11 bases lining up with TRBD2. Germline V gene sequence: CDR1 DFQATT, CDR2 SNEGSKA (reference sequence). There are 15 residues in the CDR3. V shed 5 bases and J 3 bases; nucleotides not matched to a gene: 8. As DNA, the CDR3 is TGCAGTGCTCAAAGTGGGACTAGCGGAGAAGAGACCCAGTACTTC. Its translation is CSAQSGTSGEETQYF.

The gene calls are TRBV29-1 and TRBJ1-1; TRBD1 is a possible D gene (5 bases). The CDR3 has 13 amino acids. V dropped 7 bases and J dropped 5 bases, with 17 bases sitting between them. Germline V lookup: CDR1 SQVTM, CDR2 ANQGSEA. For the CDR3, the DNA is TGCAGCGCCCGGAGAGGGGAGGGTACTGAAGCTTTCTTT. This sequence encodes CSARRGEGTEAFF. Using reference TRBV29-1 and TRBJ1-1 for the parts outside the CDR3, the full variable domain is SAVISQKPSRDICQRGTSLTIQCQVDSQVTMMFWYRQQPGQSLTLIATANQGSEATYESGFVIDKFPISRPNLTFSTLTVSNMSPEDSSIYLCSARRGEGTEAFFGQGTRLTVV.

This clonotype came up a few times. Here the CDR3 DNA reads TGTGCCACCAGTTTCCTTGGGGAGACTAGCGGGAGGGCCCGCGAGCAGTTCTTC. This translates into CATSFLGETSGRAREQFF. The chain has TRBV15 and TRBJ2-1; 14 bases line up with TRBD2. The CDR3 runs 18 residues. After removal of 6 bases from V and 10 bases from J, the junction contained 17 bases not matched to a gene. Looked up from germline, CDR1 is LNHNV and CDR2 is YYDKDF (reference sequence).

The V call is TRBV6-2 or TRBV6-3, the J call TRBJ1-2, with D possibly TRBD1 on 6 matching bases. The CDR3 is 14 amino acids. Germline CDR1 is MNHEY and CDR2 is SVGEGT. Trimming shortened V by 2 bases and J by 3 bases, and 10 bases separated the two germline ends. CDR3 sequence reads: CASSYGQIHYGYTF. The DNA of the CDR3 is TGTGCCAGCAGTTACGGACAGATCCACTATGGCTACACCTTC.

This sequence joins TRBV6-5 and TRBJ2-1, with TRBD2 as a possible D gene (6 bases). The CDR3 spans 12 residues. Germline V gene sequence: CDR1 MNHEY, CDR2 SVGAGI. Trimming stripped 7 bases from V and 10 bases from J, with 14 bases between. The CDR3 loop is CASNFPGGEQFF. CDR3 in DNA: TGTGCCAGCAATTTCCCTGGGGGGGAGCAGTTCTTC.

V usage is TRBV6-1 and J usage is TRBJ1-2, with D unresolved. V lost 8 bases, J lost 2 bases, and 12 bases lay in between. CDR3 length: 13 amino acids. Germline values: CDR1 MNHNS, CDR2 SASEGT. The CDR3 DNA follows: TGTGCCAGCGGTTTGGGGTTGAACTATGGCTACACCTTC. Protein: CASGLGLNYGYTF.

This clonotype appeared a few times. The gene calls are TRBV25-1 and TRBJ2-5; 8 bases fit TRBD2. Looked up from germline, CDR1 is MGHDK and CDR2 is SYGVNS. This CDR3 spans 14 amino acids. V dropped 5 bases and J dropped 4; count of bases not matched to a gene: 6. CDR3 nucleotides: TGTGCCAGCAGTCAAAACGGGGGGGTAGAGACCCAGTACTTC. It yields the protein CASSQNGGVETQYF.

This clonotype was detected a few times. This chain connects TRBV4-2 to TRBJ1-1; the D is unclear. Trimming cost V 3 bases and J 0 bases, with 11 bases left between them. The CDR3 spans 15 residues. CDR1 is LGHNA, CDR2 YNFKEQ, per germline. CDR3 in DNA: TGTGCCAGCAGCCAGAATCCAAGAATGAACACTGAAGCTTTCTTT. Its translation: CASSQNPRMNTEAFF.